Listed below are T cell receptor beta chains from one sample, sequenced in a study of OX40 agonist ivuxolimab in advanced cancers. Data came from immunoSEQ multiplex PCR; TCRdb stores just in-frame clones and leaves some out. The repertoire consists of around 34,000 clones, with around 89% occurring once and the leading ten covering approximately 45%. The source material was CD4+ or CD8+ T cells sorted from blood, sampled in a trial of the OX40 agonist ivuxolimab. These receptors all stem from an adult with an advanced solid tumor such as melanoma, head and neck, liver or kidney cancer. Each CDR3 is given with its conserved first and last residue. Each record gives: V gene, D gene, J gene, CDR3 DNA, CDR3 protein. A D gene is named only where the DNA matches it firmly.

TRBV19	TRBD1	TRBJ2-7	TGTGCCAGTGGGATCGGGACAGGGGACTACGAGCAGTACTTC	CASGIGTGDYEQYF
TRBV30	TRBD1	TRBJ1-6	TGTGCCTGGAGCGCGGGACAGGGATCCTATAATTCACCCCTCCACTTT	CAWSAGQGSYNSPLHF
TRBV18	TRBD1	TRBJ2-7	TGTGCCAGCTCACAGGACAGGGCCTACGAGCAGTACTTC	CASSQDRAYEQYF
TRBV11-2	TRBD2	TRBJ2-7	TGTGCCAGCAGCCTGTTAGCGGGGGGAACCTACGAGCAGTACTTC	CASSLLAGGTYEQYF
TRBV14	NA	TRBJ2-7	TGTGCCAGCAGCCTGATAGGCTCCTCATCCTACGAGCAGTACTTC	CASSLIGSSSYEQYF
TRBV5-6	TRBD1	TRBJ1-2	TGTGCCAGCAGCTTGGTCAGGGGGCTTAACTATGGCTACACCTTC	CASSLVRGLNYGYTF
TRBV6-1	NA	TRBJ2-3	TGTGCCAGCTGGTTATCAGGCGCCCGGGGAGATACGCAGTATTTT	CASWLSGARGDTQYF
TRBV9	NA	TRBJ1-2	TGTGCCAGCAGCGTAGGCGATCTACCTAGCTATGGCTACACCTTC	CASSVGDLPSYGYTF
TRBV27	NA	TRBJ2-3	TGTGCCAGCAGTCTATACATCACAGATACGCAGTATTTT	CASSLYITDTQYF
TRBV7-6	NA	TRBJ1-2	TGTGCCAGCAGCCTAGGGGGGCCCGGGGGTGGCTACACCTTC	CASSLGGPGGGYTF
TRBV2	NA	TRBJ1-4	TGTGCCAGCAGTGGGGGGGAAGGGGAAAAACTGTTTTTT	CASSGGEGEKLFF